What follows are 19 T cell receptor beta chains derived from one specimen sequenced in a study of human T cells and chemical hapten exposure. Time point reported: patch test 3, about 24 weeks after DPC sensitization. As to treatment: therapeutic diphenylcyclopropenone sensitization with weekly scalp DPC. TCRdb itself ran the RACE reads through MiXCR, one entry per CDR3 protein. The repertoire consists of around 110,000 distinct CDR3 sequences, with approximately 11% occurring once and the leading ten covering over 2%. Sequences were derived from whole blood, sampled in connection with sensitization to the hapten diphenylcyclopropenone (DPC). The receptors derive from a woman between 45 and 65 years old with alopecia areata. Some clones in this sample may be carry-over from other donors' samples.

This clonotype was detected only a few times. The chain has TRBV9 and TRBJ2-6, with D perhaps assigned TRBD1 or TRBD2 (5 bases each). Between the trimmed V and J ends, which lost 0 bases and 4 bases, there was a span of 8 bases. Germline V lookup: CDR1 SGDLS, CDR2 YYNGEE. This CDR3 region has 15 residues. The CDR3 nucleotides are TGTGCCAGCAGCGTAGGGGACCTGGGGGCCAACGTCCTGACTTTC. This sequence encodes CASSVGDLGANVLTF. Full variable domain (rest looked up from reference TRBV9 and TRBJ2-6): DSGVTQTPKHLITATGQRVTLRCSPRSGDLSVYWYQQSLDQGLQFLIQYYNGEERAKGNILERFSAQQFPDLHSELNLSSLELGDSALYFCASSVGDLGANVLTFGAGSRLTVL.

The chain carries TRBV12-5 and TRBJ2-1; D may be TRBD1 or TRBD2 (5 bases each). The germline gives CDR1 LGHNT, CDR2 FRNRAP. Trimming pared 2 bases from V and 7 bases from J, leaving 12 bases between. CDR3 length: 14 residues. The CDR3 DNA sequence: TGTGCTAGTGGTTTGTGGGGGATGGGTAATGAGCAGTTCTTC. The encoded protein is CASGLWGMGNEQFF. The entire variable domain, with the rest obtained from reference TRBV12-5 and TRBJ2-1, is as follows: DARVTQTPRHKVTEMGQEVTMRCQPILGHNTVFWYRQTMMQGLELLAYFRNRAPLDDSGMPKDRFSAEMPDATLATLKIQPSEPRDSAVYFCASGLWGMGNEQFFGPGTRLTVL.

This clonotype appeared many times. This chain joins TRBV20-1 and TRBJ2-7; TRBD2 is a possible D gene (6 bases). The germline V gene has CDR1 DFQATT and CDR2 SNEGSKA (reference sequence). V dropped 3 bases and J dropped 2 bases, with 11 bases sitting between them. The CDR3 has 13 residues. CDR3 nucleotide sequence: TGCAGTGCTAGCAGGACTACTCCCTACGAGCAGTACTTC. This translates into CSASRTTPYEQYF.

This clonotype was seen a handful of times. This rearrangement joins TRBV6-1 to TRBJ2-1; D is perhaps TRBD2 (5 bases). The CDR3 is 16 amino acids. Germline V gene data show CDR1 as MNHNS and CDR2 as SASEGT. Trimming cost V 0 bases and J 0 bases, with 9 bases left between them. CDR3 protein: CASSEAAGLSYNEQFF. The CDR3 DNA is TGTGCCAGCAGTGAAGCTGCGGGCCTCTCCTACAATGAGCAGTTCTTC.

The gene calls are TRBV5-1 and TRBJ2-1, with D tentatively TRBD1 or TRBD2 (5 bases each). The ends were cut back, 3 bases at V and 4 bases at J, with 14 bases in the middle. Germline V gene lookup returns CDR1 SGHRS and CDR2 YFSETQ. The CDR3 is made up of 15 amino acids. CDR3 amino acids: CASSYSGTRYNEQFF. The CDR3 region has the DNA TGCGCCAGCAGCTACTCCGGGACGCGTTACAATGAGCAGTTCTTC. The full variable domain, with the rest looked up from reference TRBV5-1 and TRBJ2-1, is KAGVTQTPRYLIKTRGQQVTLSCSPISGHRSVSWYQQTPGQGLQFLFEYFSETQRNKGNFPGRFSGRQFSNSRSEMNVSTLELGDSALYLCASSYSGTRYNEQFFGPGTRLTVL.

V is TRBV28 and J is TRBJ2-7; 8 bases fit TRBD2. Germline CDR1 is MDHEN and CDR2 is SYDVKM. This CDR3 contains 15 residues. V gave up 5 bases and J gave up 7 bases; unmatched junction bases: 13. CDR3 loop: CASSPPGLGALEQYF. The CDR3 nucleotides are TGTGCCAGCAGTCCTCCGGGACTAGGAGCGTTGGAGCAGTACTTC. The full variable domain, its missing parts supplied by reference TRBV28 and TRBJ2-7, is DVKVTQSSRYLVKRTGEKVFLECVQDMDHENMFWYRQDPGLGLRLIYFSYDVKMKEKGDIPEGYSVSREKKERFSLILESASTNQTSMYLCASSPPGLGALEQYFGPGTRLTVT.

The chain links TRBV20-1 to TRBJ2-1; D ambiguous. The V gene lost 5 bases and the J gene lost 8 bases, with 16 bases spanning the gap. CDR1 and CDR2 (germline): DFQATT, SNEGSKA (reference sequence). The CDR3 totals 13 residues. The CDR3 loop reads CSAPLRRGYEQFF. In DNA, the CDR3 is TGCAGTGCTCCCTTGAGGAGAGGATATGAGCAGTTCTTC.

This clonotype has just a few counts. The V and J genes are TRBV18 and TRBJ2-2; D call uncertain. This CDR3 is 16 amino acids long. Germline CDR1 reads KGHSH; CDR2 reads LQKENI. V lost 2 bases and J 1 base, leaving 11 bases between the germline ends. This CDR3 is CASSPSRVENTGELFF. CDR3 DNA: TGTGCCAGCTCACCATCCCGCGTGGAGAACACCGGGGAGCTGTTTTTT.

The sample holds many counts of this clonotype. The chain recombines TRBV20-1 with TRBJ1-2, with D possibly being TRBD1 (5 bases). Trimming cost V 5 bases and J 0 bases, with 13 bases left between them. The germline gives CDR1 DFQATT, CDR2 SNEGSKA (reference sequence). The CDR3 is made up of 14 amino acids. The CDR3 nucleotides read TGCAGTGCTTCTGACAGTCACCCTAACTATGGCTACACCTTC. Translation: CSASDSHPNYGYTF.

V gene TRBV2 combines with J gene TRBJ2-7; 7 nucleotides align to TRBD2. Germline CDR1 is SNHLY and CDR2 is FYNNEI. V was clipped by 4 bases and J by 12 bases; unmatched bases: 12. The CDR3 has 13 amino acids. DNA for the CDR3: TGTGCCAGCAGTGGGATAGCGGGCGCTGTAGGGTACTTC. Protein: CASSGIAGAVGYF.

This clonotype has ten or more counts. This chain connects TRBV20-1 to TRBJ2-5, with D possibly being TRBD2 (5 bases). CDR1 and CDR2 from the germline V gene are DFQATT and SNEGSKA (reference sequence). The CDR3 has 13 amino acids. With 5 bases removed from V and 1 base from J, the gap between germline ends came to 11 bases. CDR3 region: CSAPEGSQETQYF. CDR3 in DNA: TGCAGTGCTCCCGAGGGAAGCCAAGAGACCCAGTACTTC.

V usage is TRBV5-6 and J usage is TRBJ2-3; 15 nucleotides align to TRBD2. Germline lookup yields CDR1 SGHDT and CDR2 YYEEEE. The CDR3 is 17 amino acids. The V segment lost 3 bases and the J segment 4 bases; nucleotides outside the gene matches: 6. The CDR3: CASSYGTSGGPADTQYF. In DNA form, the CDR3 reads TGTGCCAGCAGCTACGGGACTAGCGGGGGGCCGGCAGATACGCAGTATTTT.

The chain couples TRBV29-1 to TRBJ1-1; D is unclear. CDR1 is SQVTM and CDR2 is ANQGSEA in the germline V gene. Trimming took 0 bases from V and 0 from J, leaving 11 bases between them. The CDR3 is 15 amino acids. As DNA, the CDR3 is TGCAGCGTTGAAGAAAGGAACAGAGTGAACACTGAAGCTTTCTTT. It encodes CSVEERNRVNTEAFF.

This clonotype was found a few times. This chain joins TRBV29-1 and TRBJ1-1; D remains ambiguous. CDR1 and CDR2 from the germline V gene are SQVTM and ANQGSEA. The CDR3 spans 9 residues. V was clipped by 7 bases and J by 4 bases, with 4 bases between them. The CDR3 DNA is TGCAGCGCGGGCACTGAAGCTTTCTTT. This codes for CSAGTEAFF.

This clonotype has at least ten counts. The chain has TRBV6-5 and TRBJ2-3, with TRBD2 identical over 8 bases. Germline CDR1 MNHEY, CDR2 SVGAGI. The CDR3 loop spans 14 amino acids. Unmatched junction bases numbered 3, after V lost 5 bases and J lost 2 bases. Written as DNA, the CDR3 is TGTGCCAGCAGTACTAGCGGACACACAGATACGCAGTATTTT. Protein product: CASSTSGHTDTQYF.

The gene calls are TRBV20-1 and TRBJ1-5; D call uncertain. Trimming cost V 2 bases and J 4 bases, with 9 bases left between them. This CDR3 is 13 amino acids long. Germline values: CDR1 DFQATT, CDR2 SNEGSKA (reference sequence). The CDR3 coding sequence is TGCAGTGCTAGAAGGGAGAATAATCAGCCCCAGCATTTT. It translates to CSARRENNQPQHF.

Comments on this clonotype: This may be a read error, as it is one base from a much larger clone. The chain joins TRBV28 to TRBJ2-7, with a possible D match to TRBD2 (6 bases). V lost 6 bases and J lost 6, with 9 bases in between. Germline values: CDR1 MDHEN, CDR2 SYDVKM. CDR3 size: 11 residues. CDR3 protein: CASSRGGEQYF. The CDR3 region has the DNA TGTGCCAGCAGCCGGGGAGGCGAGCAGTACTTC.

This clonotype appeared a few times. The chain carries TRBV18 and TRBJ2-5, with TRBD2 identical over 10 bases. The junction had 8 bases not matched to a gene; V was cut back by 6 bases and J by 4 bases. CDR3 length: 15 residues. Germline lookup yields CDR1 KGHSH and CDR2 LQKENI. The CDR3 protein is CASSAGLAGAETQYF. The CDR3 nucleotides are TGTGCCAGCTCGGCCGGTCTAGCGGGAGCAGAGACCCAGTACTTC. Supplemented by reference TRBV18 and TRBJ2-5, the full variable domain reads NAGVMQNPRHLVRRRGQEARLRCSPMKGHSHVYWYRQLPEEGLKFMVYLQKENIIDESGMPKERFSAEFPKEGPSILRIQQVVRGDSAAYFCASSAGLAGAETQYFGPGTRLLVL.

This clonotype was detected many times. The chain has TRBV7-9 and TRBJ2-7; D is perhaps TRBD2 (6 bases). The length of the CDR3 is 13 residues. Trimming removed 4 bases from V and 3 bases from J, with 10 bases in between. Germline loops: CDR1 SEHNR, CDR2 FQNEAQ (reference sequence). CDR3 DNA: TGTGCCAGCAGCTCGGGACTGCGCTACGAGCAGTACTTC. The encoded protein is CASSSGLRYEQYF.